This TCR beta chain was retrieved from a study of blood T cell repertoires in COVID-19. Overall study context: Material from acute and convalescent COVID-19 was sourced from the United States, Italy and Spain. T cells, B-cell-depleted T cells, or PBMCs provided the cDNA or gDNA that served as material.

Trimming shortened V by 0 bases and J by 4 bases, and 12 bases separated the two germline ends. Germline CDR1 and CDR2: LGHDT and YNNKEL (reference sequence). This CDR3 region has 15 residues. Per the original data handling: Amplified reference gene primers provided the basis for estimating nucleated cell counts. Using immunoSEQ multiplex PCR, the repertoire was profiled, and TCRdb retains in-frame clones only, with some absent. That table gives V, J and clone size, and the DNA gave D and trimming. The table shows approximately 260,000 clones, with around 83% occurring only once. This clone was seen only a few times.

The receptor was isolated from a woman aged 60-70 years with active or convalescent COVID-19. The chain employs TRBV3-1 (or the pseudogene TRBV3-2) and TRBJ2-5; D is undetermined. Sequencing was done on a sample of peripheral blood. In nucleotides, the CDR3 is TGTGCCAGCAGCCAAGATCCTGGCCGTTCAGAGACCCAGTACTTC. Encoded protein: CASSQDPGRSETQYF.